This record looks at one T cell receptor beta chain sequence and its context. The sample comes from a study of CD8 T cells in Susac syndrome. V lost 7 bases and J 3 bases, leaving 24 bases between the germline ends. The CDR3 length is 17 residues. Germline values: CDR1 MNHEY, CDR2 SMNVEV (reference sequence). The CD8+ and CD4+ T cells were negatively isolated, with the TEMRA cells enriched by FACS. RNA in amounts of about 0.5 to 1 ug was reverse transcribed with random hexamers. TCRdb passed the immunoSEQ multiplex PCR reads through MiXCR, listing each CDR3 protein once. The sample comprises some 200,000 distinct CDR3 sequences, 80% to 95% of which are singletons, and roughly 0.13% rests with the top ten.

Source material: CD8+ T cells from PBMCs. The J gene is TRBJ1-1, the V gene TRBV27; possibly TRBD1 for D (6 bases). This TCR derives from a human donor with multiple sclerosis. CDR3 loop: CASIPQGQKNGYTEAFF. As DNA, the CDR3 is TGTGCCAGCATCCCACAGGGCCAAAAGAACGGTTACACTGAAGCTTTCTTT.